These 27 T cell receptor beta chains share one sample of origin, sequenced in a study of CD8+CD57+ T cells in acquired aplastic anemia. Genomic DNA provided the template from which TCR beta VDJ and CDR3 profiles were obtained. Via MiXCR, TCRdb re-called the reads, giving one row per CDR3 protein. The sample lists over 150,000 distinct CDR3 sequences, 50% to 65% occurring once. CD8+CD57+ cell expansion had been shown by flow cytometry in patients chosen for sequencing. The sample was sorted CD4+, CD8+, or CD8+CD57+ T cells (not recorded which) from PBMCs. Receptor source: a human donor with aplastic anemia.

The CDR3 loop is CASSRPGTAVTLHF. As DNA, the CDR3 is TGTGCCAGCAGCCGCCCCGGGACGGCCGTCACCCTCCACTTT. V gene TRBV7-9 combines with J gene TRBJ1-6; possibly TRBD1 for D (5 bases). Looked up from germline, CDR1 is SEHNR and CDR2 is FQNEAQ (reference sequence). The CDR3 length is 14 residues. V shed 5 bases and J shed 14 bases, with 19 bases lying between them. Full variable domain (outside the CDR3, taken from reference TRBV7-9 and TRBJ1-6): DTGVSQNPRHKITKRGQNVTFRCDPISEHNRLYWYRQTLGQGPEFLTYFQNEAQLEKSRLLSDRFSAERPKGSFSTLEIQRTEQGDSAMYLCASSRPGTAVTLHFGNGTRLTVT.

The gene calls are TRBV30 and TRBJ2-1; no firm D call. The CDR3 runs to 15 residues. V dropped 4 bases and J dropped 7 bases, with 20 bases sitting between them. Per germline, CDR1 GTSNPN and CDR2 SVGIG (reference sequence). CDR3: CAWNPRFPLGNEQFF. DNA for the CDR3: TGTGCCTGGAACCCAAGGTTCCCTTTGGGGAATGAGCAGTTCTTC.

This clonotype occurred once. The chain links TRBV24-1 to TRBJ1-3; D is uncertain. The CDR3 extends over 14 amino acids. Germline V gives CDR1 KGHDR, CDR2 SFDVKD. V dropped 2 bases and J dropped 1 base, with 5 bases sitting between them. CDR3 bases: TGTGCCACCAGTGATTCAGCTTCTGGAAACACCATATATTTT. This sequence encodes CATSDSASGNTIYF.

In this sample, this clonotype turned up a few times. The chain is built from TRBV19 and TRBJ2-1; D gene uncertain. The V end was cut by 5 bases, the J end by 3 bases, with 11 bases between. Germline-derived CDR1 and CDR2 are LNHDA and SQIVND (reference sequence). CDR3 length equals 14 residues. The CDR3 reads CASSPPDGYNEQFF. The CDR3, as DNA: TGTGCCAGTAGTCCCCCGGACGGCTACAATGAGCAGTTCTTC.

This rearrangement joins TRBV10-2 to TRBJ1-2, with D unresolved. Germline CDR1 and CDR2: WSHSY and SAAADI. This CDR3 spans 16 amino acids. V lost 8 bases to trimming and J lost 4 bases, with 23 bases between them. The CDR3 DNA follows: TGCGCCAGCCGCGACCGGGCCCTTCCCGCTACCTATGGCTACACCTTC. Encoded protein: CASRDRALPATYGYTF.

The rearrangement joins TRBV7-2 to TRBJ2-7; TRBD1 is a possible D gene (5 bases). The V end lost 0 bases, the J end lost 5 bases, and 8 bases lay between the germline ends. Germline V gene data show CDR1 as SGHTA and CDR2 as FQGNSA. The CDR3 is made up of 13 amino acids. CDR3 residues: CASSLARGHEQYF. The CDR3 DNA sequence: TGTGCCAGCAGCTTAGCTAGGGGCCACGAGCAGTACTTC.

The V and J genes are TRBV7-6 and TRBJ1-2, with 8 bases that match TRBD1. CDR1 is SGHVS, CDR2 FNYEAQ, per germline. This CDR3 spans 17 amino acids. Germline trimming cut 2 bases from V and 3 bases from J; bases unmatched to any gene: 11. DNA of the CDR3: TGTGCCAGCAGCTTAACGGCAGGGGGCGGGGGGGACTATGGCTACACCTTC. As protein: CASSLTAGGGGDYGYTF. Full variable domain (remainder filled in from reference TRBV7-6 and TRBJ1-2): GAGVSQSPRYKVTKRGQDVALRCDPISGHVSLYWYRQALGQGPEFLTYFNYEAQQDKSGLPNDRFSAERPEGSISTLTIQRTEQRDSAMYRCASSLTAGGGGDYGYTFGSGTRLTVV.

The chain uses TRBV25-1 and TRBJ1-1; D call uncertain. The V end was cut by 5 bases, the J end by 1 base, with 8 bases between. Germline CDR1 and CDR2: MGHDK and SYGVNS. This CDR3 comprises 13 residues. CDR3 region: CASSSVGNTEAFF. The CDR3 nucleotides read TGTGCCAGCAGTTCGGTGGGGAACACTGAAGCTTTCTTT.

The chain is built from TRBV5-1 and TRBJ1-6; the D gene is possibly TRBD1 (5 bases). CDR3 length: 14 residues. Germline CDR1 is SGHRS and CDR2 is YFSETQ. V was trimmed by 4 bases and J by 8 bases, leaving 13 bases between them. CDR3 in amino acids: CASSPGRDYSPLHF. In nucleotides, the CDR3 is TGCGCCAGCAGCCCCGGTAGGGACTATTCACCCCTCCACTTT.

Details on this clonotype: The junction departs from the called germline gene at one end, perhaps through a read error. The gene calls are TRBV5-1 and TRBJ1-1; 8 nucleotides align to TRBD1. CDR1 is SGHRS and CDR2 is YFSETQ in the germline V gene. The CDR3 loop spans 16 amino acids. The CDR3 sequence is CASSLVLDRENTEAFF. The CDR3 nucleotides are TGTGCCAGCAGCTTAGTATTGGACAGGGAGAACACTGAAGCTTTCTTT.

The sample holds many counts of this clonotype. V and J are TRBV30 and TRBJ2-7; the match to TRBD1 covers 9 bases. J gave up 5 bases and V 4 bases, and 3 bases lay outside the gene matches. There are 12 residues in the CDR3. Germline V gene lookup returns CDR1 GTSNPN and CDR2 SVGIG (reference sequence). The CDR3 coding sequence is TGTGCCTGGACTAGGGACAGGGACGAGCAGTACTTC. Protein sequence: CAWTRDRDEQYF.

The J gene is TRBJ2-7, the V gene TRBV7-9; the D is unclear. The CDR3 contains 13 residues. Looked up from germline, CDR1 is SEHNR and CDR2 is FQNEAQ (reference sequence). The V gene lost 5 bases and the J gene lost 3 bases, with 11 bases spanning the gap. For the CDR3, the DNA is TGTGCCAGCAGCAGGGCCACTCTCTACGAGCAGTACTTC. Translating it yields CASSRATLYEQYF.

The chain joins TRBV7-9 to TRBJ1-1, with D perhaps TRBD1 (5 bases). The germline gives CDR1 SEHNR, CDR2 FQNEAQ (reference sequence). V gave up 3 bases and J gave up 10 bases, with 9 bases separating them. The CDR3 runs to 11 residues. The CDR3 loop reads CASSFGRAAFF. For the CDR3, the DNA is TGTGCCAGCAGCTTTGGCAGGGCAGCTTTCTTT.

About this clonotype: A much bigger clone sits one base away, suggesting this may be a read error. The rearrangement uses TRBV27 and TRBJ1-6; D remains unclear. The CDR3 spans 16 residues. The germline CDR1 and CDR2 sequences are MNHEY and SMNVEV (reference sequence). The V gene lost 2 bases and the J gene lost 3 bases, with 11 bases spanning the gap. For the CDR3, the DNA is TGTGCCAGCAGTTTACGGGCATTCTTCTATAATTCACCCCTCCACTTT. Protein product: CASSLRAFFYNSPLHF.

The chain uses TRBV6-5 and TRBJ2-7, with D possibly being TRBD1 or TRBD2 (6 bases each). The germline gives CDR1 MNHEY, CDR2 SVGAGI. The CDR3 has 15 amino acids. Trimming removed 5 bases at V and 0 bases at J, with 14 bases between. In nucleotides, the CDR3 is TGTGCCAGCAGTGAAAGGGGGGATAGCTCCTACGAGCAGTACTTC. It codes for CASSERGDSSYEQYF.

This clonotype was observed a single time. The V gene is TRBV10-1, the J gene TRBJ2-3, with 11 bases that match TRBD2. This CDR3 is built from 15 residues. CDR1 and CDR2 (germline): WNHNN, SYGVQD (reference sequence). The ends lost 10 bases at V and 1 base at J; junction bases unmatched: 7. The CDR3 loop is CATWASGRCTDTQYF. The CDR3 DNA sequence: TGCGCCACCTGGGCTAGCGGGAGGTGCACAGATACGCAGTATTTT.

This clonotype occurred a few times. The CDR3 nucleotides are TGTGCCAGCAGCGTCACGGGACAGCCAGGCTACGAGCAGTACTTC. Amino acids: CASSVTGQPGYEQYF. This chain uses TRBV7-2 with TRBJ2-7, with 7 bases lining up with TRBD1. V lost 5 bases and J lost 3; bases outside the gene matches: 10. The CDR3 runs to 15 residues. The V gene's germline CDR1 is SGHTA and CDR2 FQGNSA.

With regard to this clonotype: A junction end diverges from the germline sequence, so it may reflect a read error. The CDR3, as DNA: TGTGCCAGCAGTCCGGGACAGGACTTC. Amino acids: CASSPGQDF. The chain couples TRBV2 to TRBJ2-5; 8 bases match TRBD1. The germline gives CDR1 SNHLY, CDR2 FYNNEI. CDR3 size: 9 residues.

The rearrangement joins TRBV12-3 or TRBV12-4 to TRBJ1-2; maybe TRBD1 (5 bases). The CDR3 contains 14 residues. The germline V and J ends were trimmed by 6 bases and 0 bases, with 11 bases remaining between them. CDR3 in amino acids: CASRGTAANYGYTF. The CDR3 DNA reads as TGTGCCAGCAGGGGGACGGCCGCTAACTATGGCTACACCTTC.

CDR3 bases: TGCAGTGCCCCCGGGAGCTCCTACGAGCAGTACTTC. Translation: CSAPGSSYEQYF. This chain joins TRBV20-1 and TRBJ2-7; a possible D gene is TRBD2 (6 bases). Trimming stripped 6 bases from V and 0 bases from J, with 9 bases between. CDR3 size: 12 residues. In germline, CDR1 is DFQATT, CDR2 SNEGSKA (reference sequence).

This clonotype was observed many times. The gene calls are TRBV9 and TRBJ1-5, with TRBD1 matching 7 bases. This CDR3 is built from 14 residues. V lost 3 bases and J lost 3; bases outside the gene matches: 3. Germline V lookup: CDR1 SGDLS, CDR2 YYNGEE. The CDR3 here is CASSAGTDNQPQHF. CDR3 bases: TGTGCCAGCAGCGCCGGGACAGACAATCAGCCCCAGCATTTT.

The rearrangement links TRBV2 to TRBJ2-7; a weak D match, TRBD2 (6 bases). The CDR3 runs to 15 residues. Germline V gene data show CDR1 as SNHLY and CDR2 as FYNNEI. Trimming took 8 bases from V and 0 from J, leaving 17 bases between them. CDR3 sequence: CASRPGLTSSYEQYF. The CDR3 coding sequence is TGTGCCAGCCGCCCGGGACTCACGAGCTCCTACGAGCAGTACTTC.

The chain joins TRBV9 to TRBJ2-2; no firm D call. Trimming removed 3 bases at V and 3 bases at J, with 9 bases between. CDR1 is SGDLS and CDR2 is YYNGEE in the germline V gene. The CDR3 is 14 amino acids. The CDR3: CASSALGDTGELFF. CDR3 sequence (DNA): TGTGCCAGCAGCGCCTTAGGTGACACCGGGGAGCTGTTTTTT.

The CDR3 bases are TGTGCCATCAGTGAGTCGGATAGAGAGCAGTACTTC. This sequence encodes CAISESDREQYF. V usage is TRBV10-3 and J usage is TRBJ2-7, with D unresolved. The V end lost 0 bases, the J end lost 7 bases, and 7 bases lay between the germline ends. The CDR3 consists of 12 residues. The germline V gene encodes CDR1 ENHRY and CDR2 SYGVKD.

This rearrangement joins TRBV7-9 to TRBJ2-7; TRBD2 matches at 11 bases. Germline CDR1 and CDR2: SEHNR and FQNEAQ (reference sequence). The CDR3 is 17 amino acids. J gave up 7 bases and V 5 bases, and 16 bases lay outside the gene matches. In DNA form, the CDR3 reads TGTGCCAGCAGCACCTGGCCCATAGCGGGAGGGCCGGAGGAGCAGTACTTC. This sequence encodes CASSTWPIAGGPEEQYF.

In DNA form, the CDR3 reads TGTGCCAGCAGCTTAGACGCGGACCTAAGCACAGATACGCAGTATTTT. Its protein is CASSLDADLSTDTQYF. This chain connects TRBV7-8 to TRBJ2-3; no definite D call. V was clipped by 1 base and J by 0 bases, with 11 bases between them. CDR3 length equals 16 residues. CDR1 is SGHVS and CDR2 is FQNEAQ in the germline V gene.

This clonotype was counted many times. This sequence joins TRBV6-1 and TRBJ2-7; maybe TRBD1 (6 bases). Germline CDR1 and CDR2: MNHNS and SASEGT. Trimming removed 8 bases from V and 2 bases from J, with 13 bases in between. This CDR3 contains 13 residues. CDR3 amino acids: CASRKDSAYEQYF. The CDR3 DNA sequence: TGTGCCAGCCGGAAGGACAGTGCCTACGAGCAGTACTTC.